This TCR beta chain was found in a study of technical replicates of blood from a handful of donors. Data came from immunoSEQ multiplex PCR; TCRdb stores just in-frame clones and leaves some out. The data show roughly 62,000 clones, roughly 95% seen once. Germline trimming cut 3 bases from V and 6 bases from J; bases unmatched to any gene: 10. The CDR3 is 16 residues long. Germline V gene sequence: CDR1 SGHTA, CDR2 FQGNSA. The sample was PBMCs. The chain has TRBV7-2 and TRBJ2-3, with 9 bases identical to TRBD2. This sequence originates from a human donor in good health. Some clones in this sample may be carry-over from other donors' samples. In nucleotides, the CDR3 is TGTGCCAGCAGCTTTCGTTTACGGCGGGGGGGGGATACGCAGTATTTT. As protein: CASSFRLRRGGDTQYF.